Listed below are T cell receptor beta chains from one sample, sequenced in a study of T cell repertoires in cytomegalovirus infection. TCRdb used MiXCR to reprocess the reads, holding one entry per CDR3 protein. The sample holds nearly 550,000 distinct CDR3 sequences, more than 15% seen once. Sequencing was done on a sample of CD8+ T cells from PBMCs. The receptors stem from a human donor in good health (CMV status not recorded). Some clones in this sample may be carry-over from other donors' samples. CDR3s include the opening cysteine and the closing phenylalanine or tryptophan. The D gene is left open where the match is weak. The size of a clone is reported for some rows only, either as once, few or many, or as a class for expanded clones.

abundance	j_gene	v_gene	d_gene	CDR3aa	CDR3nt
many	TRBJ1-2	TRBV7-9	-	CASSLNQGYTF	TGTGCCAGCAGCCTGAATCAGGGCTACACCTTC
-	TRBJ2-3	TRBV27	TRBD1	CASSSRTGAEADTQYF	TGTGCCAGCAGTTCCCGGACAGGGGCTGAAGCAGATACGCAGTATTTT
-	TRBJ2-7	TRBV18	TRBD1	CASSPPSDREDQAETYEQYF	TGTGCCAGCTCACCACCCTCGGACAGGGAAGATCAAGCCGAAACCTACGAGCAGTACTTC
many	TRBJ1-3	TRBV7-3	TRBD1	CASSPRDRSSGNTIYF	TGTGCCAGCAGCCCTAGGGACAGGTCTTCTGGAAACACCATATATTTT
many	TRBJ2-2	TRBV4-1	-	CASSHWGINTGELFF	TGCGCCAGCAGCCACTGGGGAATTAACACCGGGGAGCTGTTTTTT
few	TRBJ2-1	TRBV27	TRBD1	CASSSGTGVSNEQFF	TGTGCCAGCAGTTCCGGGACAGGGGTATCCAATGAGCAGTTCTTC
many	TRBJ2-7	TRBV7-8	-	CASNLAAYEQYF	TGTGCCAGCAACTTAGCTGCCTACGAGCAGTACTTC
few	TRBJ2-1	TRBV29-1	-	CSVVGASLSSYNEQFF	TGCAGCGTTGTGGGGGCCAGCTTGAGCTCCTACAATGAGCAGTTCTTC
many	TRBJ1-5	TRBV15	-	CATSTGSSNQPQHF	TGTGCCACCAGCACGGGCAGCAGCAATCAGCCCCAGCATTTT
few	TRBJ1-2	TRBV27	-	CASANSGYYGYTF	TGTGCCAGCGCCAATTCAGGTTACTATGGCTACACCTTC
many	TRBJ1-1	TRBV15	-	CATSRDRGTEAFF	TGTGCCACCAGCAGAGATCGGGGAACTGAAGCTTTCTTT
many	TRBJ2-1	TRBV7-8	TRBD2	CASSPAGGNEQFF	TGTGCCAGCAGCCCAGCGGGAGGGAATGAGCAGTTCTTC
-	TRBJ2-5	TRBV27	-	CASSLGRTSETQYF	TGTGCCAGCAGTTTGGGACGTACCAGCGAGACCCAGTACTTC
few	TRBJ2-1	TRBV15	-	CATSRVAEGGNEQFF	TGTGCCACCAGCAGAGTAGCGGAGGGCGGCAATGAGCAGTTCTTC
many	TRBJ1-4	TRBV7-8	TRBD1	CASSTGQGGEKLFF	TGTGCCAGCAGCACCGGACAGGGAGGTGAAAAACTGTTTTTT
few	TRBJ2-1	TRBV4-1	-	CASSRGGGRNEQFF	TGCGCCAGCAGCCGGGGGGGGGGGCGCAATGAGCAGTTCTTC
many	TRBJ1-1	TRBV7-3	-	CASSFGGSLEAFF	TGTGCCAGCAGCTTCGGTGGAAGTCTTGAAGCTTTCTTT
many	TRBJ2-7	TRBV6-1	-	CASRDRGATSYEQYF	TGTGCCAGCAGAGACCGAGGGGCTACGTCCTACGAGCAGTACTTC
few	TRBJ1-2	TRBV20-1	TRBD1	CSARDWDRGHDGYTF	TGCAGTGCTAGAGACTGGGACAGGGGGCATGATGGCTACACCTTC
many	TRBJ1-1	TRBV7-9	-	CASSLAEGLWVNTEAFF	TGTGCCAGCAGCTTAGCCGAGGGTCTGTGGGTTAACACTGAAGCTTTCTTT
-	TRBJ2-1	TRBV6-2/TRBV6-3	TRBD2	CASSSPGGAGGPNEQFF	TGTGCCAGCAGTTCCCCTGGGGGAGCGGGAGGTCCCAATGAGCAGTTCTTC
many	TRBJ2-3	TRBV6-5	-	CASSYSDRATDTQYF	TGTGCCAGCAGTTACTCGGATCGTGCGACAGATACGCAGTATTTT
-	TRBJ2-1	TRBV6-5	TRBD1	CASRLRDSAYNEQFF	TGTGCCAGCAGACTCCGGGACAGTGCCTACAATGAGCAGTTCTTC
medium-sized	TRBJ1-3	TRBV15	-	CATSREGIGDNTIYF	TGTGCCACCAGCAGAGAAGGGATCGGAGATAACACCATATATTTT
-	TRBJ2-1	TRBV9	-	CASSLLEGMYNEQFF	TGTGCCAGCAGCCTTTTGGAGGGAATGTACAATGAGCAGTTCTTC
-	TRBJ2-1	TRBV28	TRBD2	CASSATSGRGNEQFF	TGTGCCAGCAGTGCTACTAGCGGGAGAGGCAATGAGCAGTTCTTC
once	TRBJ2-3	TRBV20-1	TRBD2	CSARLADVGDTKYF	TGCAGTGCGCGACTAGCGGATGTGGGGGATACGAAGTATTTT
-	TRBJ1-5	TRBV19	-	CASSLLGGGSNQLQHF	TGTGCCAGTAGTCTCCTCGGCGGGGGAAGCAATCAGCTCCAGCATTTT
-	TRBJ2-7	TRBV28	-	CASSWLIVGTETYF	TGTGCAAGCAGTTGGTTAATAGTAGGGACCGAGACGTACTTC
once	TRBJ2-1	TRBV20-1	-	CSARHRRDPYNEQFF	TGCAGTGCTAGACACAGACGTGACCCCTACAATGAGCAGTTCTTC
-	TRBJ2-1	TRBV12-3/TRBV12-4	TRBD2	CASSVAGGGHNEQFF	TGTGCCAGCAGCGTAGCGGGAGGGGGACACAATGAGCAGTTCTTC
few	TRBJ2-1	TRBV7-9	-	CASSPDYIPNEQFF	TGTGCCAGCAGCCCCGACTACATCCCCAATGAGCAGTTCTTC
many	TRBJ1-5	TRBV11-2	TRBD1	CASSLDRGPNQPQHF	TGTGCCAGCAGCTTGGACAGGGGGCCCAATCAGCCCCAGCATTTT
-	TRBJ1-6	TRBV5-1	-	CASSYVPGEDSPLHF	TGCGCCAGCAGCTACGTCCCAGGGGAAGATTCACCCCTCCACTTT